This T cell receptor beta chain was recovered during a study of blood T cells in healthy people across ages. Germline assignment: CDR1 DFQATT and CDR2 SNEGSKA (reference sequence). This CDR3 comprises 16 residues. Study-level findings and limits: Researchers judged that diversity estimates from one million T cells fell short of true values. Long-lived donors had more naive CD4+ cells and higher diversity than aged donors. As age increased, TCR beta diversity per million T cells fell in a roughly linear fashion. As naive T cell percentage varied, TCR beta diversity correlated strongly with it.

With regard to this clonotype: Antigen unknown.

PCR was performed a second time for about 6 to 11 cycles using a sample-barcoded 5' primer and a J-beta primer mix. One entry per CDR3 protein results from TCRdb running MiXCR on the 5' RACE reads. The repertoire has about 570,000 distinct CDR3 sequences, approximately 25% of them found once; the top ten carry approximately 17%. The chain combines TRBV20-1 with TRBJ2-5; 16 nucleotides agree with TRBD2. This receptor was obtained from a woman aged 70-85 years in good health. The specimen was blood. This chain's CDR3 is CKIGTSGGVSVETQYF. CDR3 in DNA: TGCAAGATAGGGACTAGCGGGGGGGTGTCTGTAGAGACCCAGTACTTC.